The next 10 T cell receptor beta chains were all read from a single sample in a study of blood T cell repertoires in COVID-19. Using immunoSEQ multiplex PCR, the repertoire was profiled, and TCRdb retains in-frame clones only, with some absent. The repertoire includes 200,000 to 250,000 clones, approximately 87% of them detected once, and 2% to 2.5% sits in the top ten. The specimen was peripheral blood. The receptors here all came from a woman between 50 and 59 years old with acute or convalescent COVID-19.

The genes are TRBV9 and TRBJ1-3, with D possibly matching TRBD1 (6 bases). The CDR3 sequence is 15 residues long. V lost 4 bases to trimming and J lost 0 bases, with 11 bases between them. Germline V gene sequence: CDR1 SGDLS, CDR2 YYNGEE. The CDR3 coding sequence is TGTGCCAGCAGCACAGTGGGGGCCTCTGGAAACACCATATATTTT. Its translation: CASSTVGASGNTIYF.

The genes are TRBV9 and TRBJ1-2, with D possibly being TRBD1 (5 bases). The CDR3 runs 15 residues. Trimming shortened V by 0 bases and J by 7 bases, and 16 bases separated the two germline ends. The germline V gene has CDR1 SGDLS and CDR2 YYNGEE. In nucleotides, the CDR3 is TGTGCCAGCAGCGTAGGAAGGAGAAGGGACTCTGGCTACACCTTC. Amino acids: CASSVGRRRDSGYTF.

The J gene is TRBJ1-6, the V gene TRBV18; D may be TRBD1 (5 bases). V lost 5 bases and J 0 bases, leaving 8 bases between the germline ends. The germline CDR1 and CDR2 sequences are KGHSH and LQKENI. The CDR3 is made up of 15 amino acids. DNA of the CDR3: TGTGCCAGCTCAATGACAGACTCCTATAATTCACCCCTCCACTTT. Its translation is CASSMTDSYNSPLHF.

This clone was counted once. This rearrangement joins TRBV3-1 (or the pseudogene TRBV3-2) to TRBJ2-1, with 7 nucleotides matching TRBD2. The germline V gene has CDR1 LGHDT and CDR2 YNNKEL (reference sequence). V lost 0 bases and J lost 5; bases outside the gene matches: 7. The CDR3 spans 16 residues. The DNA of the CDR3 is TGTGCCAGCAGCCAAGAAGGAGCGGGGAACCACAATGAGCAGTTCTTC. Its protein is CASSQEGAGNHNEQFF.

This chain uses TRBV5-1 with TRBJ2-7; possibly TRBD1 for D (6 bases). This CDR3 has 14 amino acids. Germline V gene lookup returns CDR1 SGHRS and CDR2 YFSETQ. V lost 4 bases to trimming and J lost 3 bases, with 14 bases between them. CDR3 nucleotide sequence: TGCGCCAGCAGCGAGACAGGAGGACACTACGAGCAGTACTTC. This gives the protein CASSETGGHYEQYF.

The genes are TRBV6-5 and TRBJ2-7; 10 nucleotides align to TRBD1. CDR1 is MNHEY, CDR2 SVGAGI, per germline. Trimming cost V 6 bases and J 2 bases; bases outside gene matches: 7. CDR3 length: 15 residues. The CDR3 DNA follows: TGTGCCAGCAGCTACGGAGGGACAGGGGCCTACGAGCAGTACTTC. This sequence encodes CASSYGGTGAYEQYF.

The chain has TRBV7-8 and TRBJ2-7; a possible D gene is TRBD2 (6 bases). V was cut by 6 bases and J by 4 bases, with 16 bases left in between. The CDR3 runs 14 residues. Germline CDR1 and CDR2: SGHVS and FQNEAQ. CDR3 sequence reads: CASRPPGVGYEQYF. The CDR3 DNA follows: TGTGCCAGCAGACCCCCGGGGGTCGGGTACGAGCAGTACTTC.

The gene calls are TRBV6-5 and TRBJ2-7; tentatively, D is TRBD1 (6 bases). Between the trimmed V and J ends, which lost 6 bases and 0 bases, there was a span of 15 bases. The CDR3 runs to 15 residues. Germline V gene lookup returns CDR1 MNHEY and CDR2 SVGAGI. The CDR3 nucleotides are TGTGCCAGCAGCTCAGTTACAGGGTCCTCCTACGAGCAGTACTTC. As protein: CASSSVTGSSYEQYF.

V gene TRBV14 combines with J gene TRBJ1-6, with D maybe TRBD1 (5 bases). The V gene's germline CDR1 is SGHDN and CDR2 FVKESK. V lost 5 bases to trimming and J lost 10 bases, with 12 bases between them. CDR3 length: 13 residues. As DNA, the CDR3 is TGTGCCAGCAGCTGGGCAAGGGGCTCACCCCTCCACTTT. Protein: CASSWARGSPLHF.

The chain joins TRBV18 to TRBJ2-2; 7 positions agree with TRBD1. Germline lookup yields CDR1 KGHSH and CDR2 LQKENI. The CDR3 contains 17 residues. Trimming at V came to 4 bases and at J to 2 bases, leaving 10 bases not matched to a gene. CDR3 loop: CASSRETGQLNTGELFF. Here the CDR3 DNA reads TGTGCCAGCTCACGAGAAACGGGACAGCTCAACACCGGGGAGCTGTTTTTT.